Below, 11 T cell receptor beta chains from the same sample are listed, as sequenced in a study of tissue T cells after allogeneic stem cell transplantation. Clones were read by immunoSEQ multiplex PCR, and TCRdb kept only the in-frame ones, dropping some. Of fewer than 5,000 clones listed, about 50% are singletons. Time point defined: mouse harvest day 14 after allogeneic transplant. The graft held 10^6 splenic CD5+ T cells and 10^7 T-cell-depleted bone marrow cells. The sequenced sample consisted of lymph node tissue. The receptor set was obtained from a female BALB/c mouse given C57BL/6 T cells with graft-versus-host disease after an allogeneic hematopoietic cell transplant.

A remark on this clone: The gene names here belong to mouse. From the germline J gene comes the end of the CDR3, since the read stops 1 residue before it. The chain recombines TRBV20 with TRBJ2-1; 11 bases match TRBD1. V dropped 6 bases and J dropped 3; count of bases not matched to a gene: 1. Germline V gene lookup returns CDR1 GFQATS and CDR2 STVNSAI. This CDR3 is 13 amino acids long. CDR3 sequence reads: CGAGTGGYAEQFF. The sequenced part of the CDR3 DNA is TGTGGTGCCGGGACAGGGGGCTATGCTGAGCAGTTC.

Remarks on this clone: Germline is not matched at one junction end, which may reflect a read error. All gene names here are mouse names. The CDR3 here is CAGSLYRGDEQYF. The DNA read from the CDR3 is TGTGCCGGCAGTCTGTATAGAGGGGATGAACAGTAC. The rearrangement links TRBV24 to TRBJ2-7, with D possibly TRBD1 on 5 matching bases. The CDR3 goes on 1 residue after the read ends, and that part is filled in from the germline J gene. This CDR3 comprises 13 residues. In germline, CDR1 is KGHTA, CDR2 FRNEEI.

This clone was observed a few times. The gene names here belong to mouse. The DNA ends 1 residue before the CDR3 does, and the rest of the CDR3 is filled in from the germline J gene. The chain links TRBV5 to TRBJ2-4, with D perhaps TRBD2 (5 bases). CDR1 and CDR2 from the germline V gene are LGHNA and YNLKQL (reference sequence). V lost 0 bases, J lost 0 bases, and 10 bases lay in between. The CDR3 has 16 residues. CDR3 bases read: TGTGCCAGCAGCCAAGACTGGGCGGGAAGTCAAAACACCTTGTAC. This sequence encodes CASSQDWAGSQNTLY. The whole CDR3 protein reads CASSQDWAGSQNTLYF.

By share, this clone ranks as medium-sized (0.01 to 0.1%). The gene names given are mouse names. Coverage ceases 1 residue before the CDR3 finishes, and the germline J gene fills in the end. The chain uses TRBV15 and TRBJ1-3; 7 bases are a match to TRBD1. Germline CDR1 is SGHND and CDR2 is FRSKSL. This CDR3 contains 14 residues. V dropped 6 bases and J dropped 3; count of bases not matched to a gene: 5. The CDR3 loop reads CASSQTGSGNTLYF. The part of the CDR3 DNA that was read is TGTGCCAGCAGCCAGACAGGGAGTGGAAATACGCTCTAT.

A word on this clone: Gene names and germline refer to mouse. The read terminates 1 residue before the CDR3 end, so the remaining end is supplied by the germline J gene. V gene TRBV19 combines with J gene TRBJ2-3, with D maybe TRBD2 (7 bases). The CDR3 spans 16 residues. CDR1 is FNHDT, CDR2 SITEND, per germline (reference sequence). V was cut by 0 bases and J by 0 bases, with 11 bases left in between. The part of the CDR3 DNA that was read is TGTGCCAGCAGTATAGAGGTGGGGGGCAGTGCAGAAACGCTGTAT. This encodes CASSIEVGGSAETLY. The entire CDR3 reads CASSIEVGGSAETLYF.

This clone was counted only a few times. Genes here carry mouse names. The missing CDR3 end, 1 residue past where the read stops, is filled in from the germline J gene. The V gene is TRBV26, the J gene TRBJ1-4, with 9 bases matching TRBD1. Germline CDR1 KGHPV, CDR2 FQNQEV (reference sequence). Trimming removed 4 bases from V and 7 bases from J; junction bases left unmatched: 1. The CDR3 sequence is 13 residues long. CDR3: CASSPGQGERLFF. The part of the CDR3 DNA that was read is TGTGCCAGCAGTCCGGGACAGGGCGAAAGATTATTT.

This clone was observed a handful of times. Here the gene names and germline are mouse. CDR3 bases read: TGTGCCAGCAGCTCGACTGGGGGGGAAGACACCCAGTAC. The encoded protein is CASSSTGGEDTQY. The whole CDR3 sequence is CASSSTGGEDTQYF. This rearrangement joins TRBV3 to TRBJ2-5; 11 bases agree with TRBD2. The read terminates 1 residue before the CDR3 end, so the remaining end is supplied by the germline J gene. With V trimmed by 4 bases and J by 4 bases, 1 base remained unmatched. The CDR3 is 14 residues long. From germline, CDR1 is SNHLY and CDR2 FYNGKV (reference sequence). Based on the CDR3 plus reference TRBV3 and TRBJ2-5, the full variable domain is GPKVLQIPSHQIIDMGQMVTLNCDPVSNHLYFYWYKQILGQQMEFLVNFYNGKVMEKSKLFKDQFSVERPDGSYFTLKIQPTALEDSAVYFCASSSTGGEDTQYFGPGTRLLVL.

This clone was seen a few times. Germline and genes: mouse. Sequencing ends 1 residue short of the CDR3 end; the germline J gene provides the rest. The gene calls are TRBV15 and TRBJ2-3; TRBD2 matches at 7 bases. V was clipped by 4 bases and J by 3 bases; unmatched bases: 4. The CDR3 is 14 residues long. Germline CDR1 and CDR2: SGHND and FRSKSL. CDR3 DNA, as far as it was read: TGTGCCAGCAGTTCTGGGGGTAGAGCAGAAACGCTGTAT. Translation: CASSSGGRAETLY. The whole CDR3 is CASSSGGRAETLYF.

A remark on this clone: Germline and genes: mouse. The read comes to an end 1 residue before the CDR3 does, leaving the germline J gene to fill in the end. This chain joins TRBV15 and TRBJ1-1; the D is unclear. Per the germline V gene, CDR1 is SGHND and CDR2 is FRSKSL. Trimming left V 0 bases short and J 1 base short, with 3 bases between. The CDR3 is 13 amino acids. The CDR3 DNA, read in part, is TGTGCCAGCAGTTTAGCCCGGAACACAGAAGTCTTC. This encodes CASSLARNTEVF. In full, the CDR3 is CASSLARNTEVFF.

Comments on this clone: Gene names follow the mouse nomenclature. The read ends 1 residue before the CDR3 terminus; that terminus is restored from the germline J gene. The chain uses TRBV17 and TRBJ2-5, with 9 bases that match TRBD1. The ends lost 6 bases at V and 4 bases at J; junction bases unmatched: 2. The germline gives CDR1 MNHDT, CDR2 YYDKIL. The CDR3 is 13 amino acids. Partial CDR3 DNA: TGTGCTAGCAGCCGGGACAGGGAAGACACCCAGTAC. Its protein product is CASSRDREDTQY. The CDR3 reads in full as CASSRDREDTQYF.

Details on this clone: Gene and germline names: mouse. The read finishes 1 residue shy of the CDR3 end, and the germline J gene is used to complete it. This sequence joins TRBV12-2 and TRBJ2-5, with 11 bases matching TRBD2. Germline V gene data show CDR1 as SGHLS and CDR2 as HYDKME. Germline trimming cut 4 bases from V and 4 bases from J; bases unmatched to any gene: 3. The CDR3 runs to 14 residues. The part of the CDR3 DNA that was read is TGTGCCAGCTCCCTGGGACTGGGGGAAGACACCCAGTAC. This encodes CASSLGLGEDTQY. The whole CDR3 region reads CASSLGLGEDTQYF.